The 7 T cell receptor beta chains in this list originate from one sample, sequenced in a study of blood T cell repertoires in COVID-19. The table came from immunoSEQ multiplex PCR; TCRdb's copy has only in-frame clones and leaves some out. Of hundreds of thousands of clones in the sample, around 88% were seen once. Sequenced: PBMCs or T cells enriched from blood (not recorded which). The receptors here all came from a woman in her twenties or thirties who had been exposed to COVID-19.

The V call is TRBV3-1 (or the pseudogene TRBV3-2), the J call TRBJ1-1; D is ambiguous. V was clipped by 1 base and J by 0 bases, with 3 bases between them. CDR1 is LGHDT and CDR2 is YNNKEL in the germline V gene (reference sequence). The CDR3 is 13 amino acids. The CDR3 loop is CASSQAVNTEAFF. CDR3 DNA: TGTGCCAGCAGCCAAGCCGTGAACACTGAAGCTTTCTTT.

This sequence joins TRBV12-3 or TRBV12-4 and TRBJ1-5; tentatively, D is TRBD1 (5 bases). The CDR3 loop spans 13 amino acids. The V end was cut by 5 bases, the J end by 4 bases, with 9 bases between. In nucleotides, the CDR3 is TGTGCCAGCAGTGGCAGGGCAAATCAGCCCCAGCATTTT. Protein: CASSGRANQPQHF.

This chain uses TRBV11-3 with TRBJ2-7; weak D call: TRBD2 (5 bases). Germline-derived CDR1 and CDR2 are SGHNT and YENEEA. Trimming took off 5 bases at V and 2 bases at J, with 10 bases between the two ends. CDR3 length: 13 residues. CDR3: CASSPPGTYEQYF. The CDR3 DNA reads as TGTGCCAGCAGCCCCCCGGGGACCTACGAGCAGTACTTC.

V is TRBV11-2 and J is TRBJ2-5; 7 bases fit TRBD1. The CDR3 length is 14 residues. Germline values: CDR1 SGHAT, CDR2 FQNNGV. V dropped 5 bases and J dropped 5; count of bases not matched to a gene: 8. CDR3 sequence: CASSPERGLETQYF. In nucleotides, the CDR3 is TGTGCCAGCAGCCCCGAGAGGGGGCTTGAGACCCAGTACTTC. Based on the CDR3 plus reference TRBV11-2 and TRBJ2-5, the full variable domain is EAGVAQSPRYKIIEKRQSVAFWCNPISGHATLYWYQQILGQGPKLLIQFQNNGVVDDSQLPKDRFSAERLKGVDSTLKIQPAKLEDSAVYLCASSPERGLETQYFGPGTRLLVL.

The rearrangement joins TRBV5-4 to TRBJ1-2; 7 bases fit TRBD1. Germline CDR1 is SGHNT and CDR2 is YYREEE (reference sequence). CDR3 length: 15 residues. Germline trimming cut 4 bases from V and 4 bases from J; bases unmatched to any gene: 10. The CDR3 nucleotides are TGTGCCAGCAGCATTCGGGACAGATACCTCTATGGCTACACCTTC. Residues: CASSIRDRYLYGYTF.

This chain joins TRBV13 and TRBJ1-2, with a weak D call TRBD1 (6 bases). Trimming removed 3 bases at V and 4 bases at J, with 18 bases between. Germline-derived CDR1 and CDR2 are PRHDT and FYEKMQ (reference sequence). CDR3 length equals 16 residues. Here the CDR3 DNA reads TGTGCCAGCAGCTTGAGGTCGAACAGGGTGAGCTATGGCTACACCTTC. This translates into CASSLRSNRVSYGYTF.

The J gene is TRBJ1-2, the V gene TRBV5-1; no clear D. Trimming stripped 0 bases from V and 3 bases from J, with 6 bases between. The CDR3 loop spans 13 amino acids. Germline CDR1 SGHRS, CDR2 YFSETQ. The DNA for the CDR3 is TGCGCCAGCAGCTTGGACGAGCACTATGGCTACACCTTC. Protein sequence: CASSLDEHYGYTF. The full variable domain, in which reference TRBV5-1 and TRBJ1-2 provide the parts outside the CDR3, is KAGVTQTPRYLIKTRGQQVTLSCSPISGHRSVSWYQQTPGQGLQFLFEYFSETQRNKGNFPGRFSGRQFSNSRSEMNVSTLELGDSALYLCASSLDEHYGYTFGSGTRLTVV.